A selection of T cell receptor beta chains follows, all from one sample in a study of early T cells in non-severe SARS-CoV-2 infection. MiXCR was run by TCRdb on the 5' RACE reads, yielding one entry per CDR3 protein. The table lists just under 65,000 distinct CDR3 sequences, 5.9% of them singletons. Sequences were derived from whole blood, sampled at baseline. These receptors all stem from an adult who was a healthcare worker with PCR-confirmed SARS-CoV-2 infection or an uninfected control (not recorded which). CDR3s include the opening cysteine and the closing phenylalanine or tryptophan.

V gene,J gene,CDR3 protein
TRBV10-3,TRBJ2-5,CAISEGLTLLYF
TRBV14,TRBJ1-1,CASSLRHPMNTEAFF
TRBV28,TRBJ2-1,CASSLSTAISYNEQFF
TRBV3-1,TRBJ1-1,CASSHGVTEAFF
TRBV7-2,TRBJ2-1,CASSWADTGEQFF
TRBV24-1,TRBJ1-2,CATSDQQGRHGYTF
TRBV6-5,TRBJ2-3,CATSYSGVITDTQYF
TRBV29-1,TRBJ2-5,CSAEGSGETQYF
TRBV18,TRBJ2-7,CASSPPRTGLFYEQYF
TRBV6-2/TRBV6-3,TRBJ2-7,CASLAAYEQYF
TRBV4-3,TRBJ2-3,CASSQDLALDTQYF
TRBV6-6,TRBJ2-7,CASSYSTRPASLSYEQYF
TRBV13,TRBJ1-2,CASSHPLRTGPYGYTF
TRBV7-3,TRBJ1-6,CASSLFEGAPLHF
TRBV7-6,TRBJ2-3,CASSLWTGGATDTQYF
TRBV5-1,TRBJ2-7,CASSLVPSGSPISYEQYF
TRBV27,TRBJ2-3,CASSLWKAADTQYF
TRBV6-5,TRBJ2-4,CASSYSYAGKGNIQYF
TRBV7-9,TRBJ1-3,CASSWQGFSGNTIYF
TRBV4-1,TRBJ2-7,CASSFLWEGSYEQYF
TRBV6-2/TRBV6-3,TRBJ1-5,CASSYRLNQPQHF